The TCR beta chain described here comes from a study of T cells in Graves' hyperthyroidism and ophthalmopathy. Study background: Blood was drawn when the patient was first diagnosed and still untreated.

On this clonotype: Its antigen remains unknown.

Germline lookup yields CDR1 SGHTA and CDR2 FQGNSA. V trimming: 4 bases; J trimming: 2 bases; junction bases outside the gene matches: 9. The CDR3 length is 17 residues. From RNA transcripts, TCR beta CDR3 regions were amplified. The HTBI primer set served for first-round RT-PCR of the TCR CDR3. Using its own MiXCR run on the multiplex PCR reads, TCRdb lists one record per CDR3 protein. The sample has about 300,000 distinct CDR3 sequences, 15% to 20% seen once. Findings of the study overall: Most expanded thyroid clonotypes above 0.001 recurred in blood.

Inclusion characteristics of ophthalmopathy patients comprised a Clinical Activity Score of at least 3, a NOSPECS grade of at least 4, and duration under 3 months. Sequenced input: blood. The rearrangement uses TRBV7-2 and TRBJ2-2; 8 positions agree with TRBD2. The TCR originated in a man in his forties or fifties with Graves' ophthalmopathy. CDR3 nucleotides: TGTGCCAGCAGCTCGCCGAGCGGGAGCGGAAACACCGGGGAGCTGTTTTTT. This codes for CASSSPSGSGNTGELFF.